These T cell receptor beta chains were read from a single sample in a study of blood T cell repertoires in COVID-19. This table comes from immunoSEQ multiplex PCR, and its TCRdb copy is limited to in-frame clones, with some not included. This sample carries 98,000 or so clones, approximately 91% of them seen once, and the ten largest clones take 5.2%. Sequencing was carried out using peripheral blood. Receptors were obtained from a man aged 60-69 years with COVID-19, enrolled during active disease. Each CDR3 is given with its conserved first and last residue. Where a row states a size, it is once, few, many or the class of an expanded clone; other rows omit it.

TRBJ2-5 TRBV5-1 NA CASSLGGEEETQYF
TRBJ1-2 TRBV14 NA CASSQVSGQGDGYTF
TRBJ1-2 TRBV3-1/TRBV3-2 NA CASSQELQGPRYGYTF
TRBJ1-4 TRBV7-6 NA CASSLATGISNEKLFF
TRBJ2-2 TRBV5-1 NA CASSLASGPNTGELFF
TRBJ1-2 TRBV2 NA CASSEKFWAARYGYTF
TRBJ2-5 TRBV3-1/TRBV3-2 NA CASSLEKTQYF
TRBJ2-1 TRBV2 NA CASSAPSGESPEQFF
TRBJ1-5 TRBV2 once CASRFAERQPQHF
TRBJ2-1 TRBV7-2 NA CASSPVSSAYNEQFF
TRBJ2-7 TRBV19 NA CASSPASGGEQYF
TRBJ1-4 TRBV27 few CASAPWQSTTNEKLFF
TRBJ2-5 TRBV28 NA CASSPRLAGFQETQYF
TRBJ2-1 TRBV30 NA CAWKRAGEGNEQFF
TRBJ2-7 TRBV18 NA CASSPPDREGYEQYF
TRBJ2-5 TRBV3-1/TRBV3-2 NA CASSPSAGGETQYF
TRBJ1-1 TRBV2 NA CASRSVRRGTEAFF
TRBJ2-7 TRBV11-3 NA CASSPFTGTDDFDEQYF
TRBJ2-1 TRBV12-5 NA CASATGQDRNEQFF
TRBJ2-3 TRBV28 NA CASTQTGNTQYF
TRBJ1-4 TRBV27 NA CASSQLLTGREKLFF
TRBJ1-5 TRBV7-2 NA CASSPGTGSSQPQHF
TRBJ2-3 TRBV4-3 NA CASSQQLAGDSDTQYF
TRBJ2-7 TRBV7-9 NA CASSFLTSGSYEQYF
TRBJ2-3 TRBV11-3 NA CASSLAMTPEAGVSDTQYF
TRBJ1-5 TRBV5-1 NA CASRESPEGHNQPQHF
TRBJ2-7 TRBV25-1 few CASSDSSGSGSYEQYF
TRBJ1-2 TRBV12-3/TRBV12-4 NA CASSFAGAEGYTF
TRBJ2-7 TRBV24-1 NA CATSAPGEFNEQYF
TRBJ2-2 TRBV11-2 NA CASSPRTSANTGELFF
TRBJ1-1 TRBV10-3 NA CAISPAAGEGEAFF
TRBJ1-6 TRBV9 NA CASSVEGAGTSPLHF
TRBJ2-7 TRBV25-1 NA CASSEPGDTTYEQYF
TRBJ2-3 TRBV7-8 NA CASSLIQGLSTDTQYF